This TCR beta chain is from a study of T cells in Graves' hyperthyroidism and ophthalmopathy. This clonotype showed up just a few times. Its antigen remains unidentified. RNA transcripts provided the source from which TCR beta CDR3 regions were amplified. Primed by the HTBI set, a first-round RT-PCR was run on the TCR CDR3. TCRdb processed the multiplex PCR reads anew with MiXCR; each CDR3 protein has one entry. The sample has about 600,000 distinct CDR3 sequences, 16% seen once. Study-wide results and limits: Most clonotypes expanded in thyroid above 0.001 were likewise present in blood.

Duration under 3 months, a NOSPECS grade of at least 4, and a Clinical Activity Score of at least 3 characterized the ophthalmopathy patients. Based on clinical symptoms, serum thyroxine and TRAb, thyroid ultrasound and orbital computed tomography, diagnoses were reached. There are 14 residues in the CDR3. V gave up 3 bases and J gave up 3 bases, with 9 bases separating them. CDR1 is KGHSH and CDR2 is LQKENI in the germline V gene. The sample was blood. The receptor was isolated from a woman in her thirties or forties with Graves' ophthalmopathy. The chain carries TRBV18 and TRBJ2-1; no clear D. CDR3 residues: CASSPPTFYNEQFF. Written as DNA, the CDR3 is TGTGCCAGCTCACCCCCGACCTTCTACAATGAGCAGTTCTTC.